This is a list of T cell receptor beta chains from one sample in a study of T-cell reconstitution after alpha-beta-depleted transplantation in children. TCRdb re-analysed the PCR reads in MiXCR, keeping a single row per CDR3 protein. Here the sample spans more than 75,000 distinct CDR3 sequences, under 25% being singletons. Sequencing was performed on PBMCs, taken before TCRalphabeta/CD19-depleted stem cell transplant. The receptor set was obtained from a boy between 2 and 15 years old with acute lymphoblastic leukemia, due to receive a stem cell transplant. The CDR3 runs from the conserved cysteine through the conserved F or W. Fields, in order: D gene, clone size, CDR3 length, V gene, J gene, CDR3 protein, CDR3 DNA. The D gene is left open where the match is weak. The size field is filled for only some rows; it gives once, few, many or a size class.

D gene: NA
clone size: NA
CDR3 length: 14
V gene: TRBV5-1
J gene: TRBJ1-2
CDR3 protein: CASSFGRELGGYTF
CDR3 DNA: TGCGCCAGCAGCTTTGGAAGGGAACTGGGTGGCTACACCTTC

D gene: NA
clone size: few
CDR3 length: 13
V gene: TRBV20-1
J gene: TRBJ2-4
CDR3 protein: CSARGTGENIQYF
CDR3 DNA: TGCAGTGCGCGCGGAACGGGCGAAAACATTCAGTACTTC

D gene: NA
clone size: NA
CDR3 length: 13
V gene: TRBV7-9
J gene: TRBJ1-1
CDR3 protein: CASSFVTRTEAFF
CDR3 DNA: TGTGCCAGCAGCTTCGTAACCCGCACTGAAGCTTTCTTT

D gene: NA
clone size: few
CDR3 length: 15
V gene: TRBV7-2
J gene: TRBJ2-1
CDR3 protein: CASSFRQRVNNEQFF
CDR3 DNA: TGTGCCAGCAGCTTCAGACAACGCGTGAACAATGAGCAGTTCTTC

D gene: NA
clone size: NA
CDR3 length: 17
V gene: TRBV20-1
J gene: TRBJ1-3
CDR3 protein: CSARDPGTHSSGNTIYF
CDR3 DNA: TGCAGTGCTAGAGACCCCGGGACTCACTCCTCTGGAAACACCATATATTTT

D gene: NA
clone size: few
CDR3 length: 16
V gene: TRBV15
J gene: TRBJ2-3
CDR3 protein: CATSRDIGLPGDTQYF
CDR3 DNA: TGTGCCACCAGCAGAGATATAGGGCTCCCAGGAGATACGCAGTATTTT

D gene: TRBD2
clone size: NA
CDR3 length: 17
V gene: TRBV3-1
J gene: TRBJ2-3
CDR3 protein: CASSLRLAGGWTDTQYF
CDR3 DNA: TGTGCCAGCAGCCTCCGACTAGCGGGAGGGTGGACAGATACGCAGTATTTT

D gene: TRBD1
clone size: few
CDR3 length: 15
V gene: TRBV7-2
J gene: TRBJ2-3
CDR3 protein: CASSDQDRSTDTQYF
CDR3 DNA: TGTGCCAGCAGCGATCAGGACAGGAGCACAGATACGCAGTATTTT

D gene: NA
clone size: medium-sized
CDR3 length: 14
V gene: TRBV2
J gene: TRBJ2-1
CDR3 protein: CASVGDTHINEQFF
CDR3 DNA: TGTGCCAGCGTAGGGGACACACACATAAATGAGCAGTTCTTC

D gene: NA
clone size: NA
CDR3 length: 14
V gene: TRBV20-1
J gene: TRBJ2-7
CDR3 protein: CSAKAPGQSYEQYF
CDR3 DNA: TGCAGTGCAAAAGCTCCTGGACAGAGCTACGAGCAGTACTTC

D gene: NA
clone size: few
CDR3 length: 12
V gene: TRBV3-1
J gene: TRBJ2-5
CDR3 protein: CASSQGGETQYF
CDR3 DNA: TGTGCCAGCAGCCAAGGGGGGGAGACCCAGTACTTC

D gene: TRBD2
clone size: NA
CDR3 length: 11
V gene: TRBV6-5
J gene: TRBJ2-1
CDR3 protein: CASSYSGVQFF
CDR3 DNA: TGTGCCAGCAGTTATAGCGGGGTGCAGTTCTTC

D gene: TRBD1
clone size: few
CDR3 length: 14
V gene: TRBV7-9
J gene: TRBJ2-3
CDR3 protein: CASVRQGATDTQYF
CDR3 DNA: TGTGCCAGCGTTAGACAGGGGGCAACAGATACGCAGTATTTT

D gene: NA
clone size: NA
CDR3 length: 15
V gene: TRBV4-1
J gene: TRBJ1-1
CDR3 protein: CASSPGGGWGLGAFF
CDR3 DNA: TGCGCCAGCAGCCCTGGGGGAGGGTGGGGGCTTGGGGCTTTCTTT

D gene: NA
clone size: NA
CDR3 length: 12
V gene: TRBV5-1
J gene: TRBJ2-1
CDR3 protein: CASSLPGDEQFF
CDR3 DNA: TGCGCCAGCAGCTTGCCCGGCGATGAGCAGTTCTTC

D gene: TRBD1
clone size: few
CDR3 length: 14
V gene: TRBV20-1
J gene: TRBJ1-6
CDR3 protein: CSASDDRDNSPLHF
CDR3 DNA: TGCAGTGCTAGTGATGACAGGGATAATTCACCCCTCCACTTT

D gene: NA
clone size: NA
CDR3 length: 11
V gene: TRBV28
J gene: TRBJ2-1
CDR3 protein: CASSSGPIPFF
CDR3 DNA: TGTGCCAGCAGCTCCGGCCCAATTCCGTTCTTC

D gene: TRBD1
clone size: NA
CDR3 length: 17
V gene: TRBV4-1
J gene: TRBJ1-5
CDR3 protein: CASSQDPGTGVYQPQHF
CDR3 DNA: TGCGCCAGCAGCCAAGATCCGGGGACAGGGGTTTATCAGCCCCAGCATTTT

D gene: TRBD2
clone size: few
CDR3 length: 15
V gene: TRBV5-1
J gene: TRBJ2-3
CDR3 protein: CASSLSTSAADTQYF
CDR3 DNA: TGCGCCAGCAGCTTATCAACTAGCGCAGCAGATACGCAGTATTTT

D gene: NA
clone size: few
CDR3 length: 12
V gene: TRBV6-1
J gene: TRBJ2-1
CDR3 protein: CASGEGGSWQFF
CDR3 DNA: TGTGCCAGTGGGGAGGGGGGGTCATGGCAGTTCTTC

D gene: TRBD1
clone size: few
CDR3 length: 14
V gene: TRBV5-1
J gene: TRBJ2-2
CDR3 protein: CASQVTGQTGELFF
CDR3 DNA: TGCGCCAGCCAAGTGACAGGGCAGACCGGGGAGCTGTTTTTT

D gene: TRBD1
clone size: NA
CDR3 length: 18
V gene: TRBV10-3
J gene: TRBJ1-2
CDR3 protein: CAIRLPGQGAKANYGYTF
CDR3 DNA: TGTGCCATCAGGCTGCCGGGACAGGGGGCGAAAGCTAACTATGGCTACACCTTC

D gene: TRBD2
clone size: few
CDR3 length: 13
V gene: TRBV6-5
J gene: TRBJ2-1
CDR3 protein: CASSYSKGLLQFF
CDR3 DNA: TGTGCCAGCAGTTACTCAAAGGGACTACTCCAGTTCTTC

D gene: TRBD2
clone size: few
CDR3 length: 14
V gene: TRBV5-5
J gene: TRBJ2-7
CDR3 protein: CASSLVIAGHEQYF
CDR3 DNA: TGTGCCAGCAGCTTAGTGATAGCGGGACACGAGCAGTACTTC

D gene: TRBD1
clone size: NA
CDR3 length: 15
V gene: TRBV7-9
J gene: TRBJ1-6
CDR3 protein: CASSLAGTGESPLHF
CDR3 DNA: TGTGCCAGCAGCTTAGCCGGGACAGGGGAGTCACCCCTCCACTTT

D gene: NA
clone size: many
CDR3 length: 15
V gene: TRBV7-2
J gene: TRBJ2-1
CDR3 protein: CASSKLASSYNEQFF
CDR3 DNA: TGTGCCAGCAGCAAGCTAGCTTCCTCCTACAATGAGCAGTTCTTC

D gene: NA
clone size: large
CDR3 length: 16
V gene: TRBV11-3
J gene: TRBJ2-1
CDR3 protein: CASSSYPLAVYNEQFF
CDR3 DNA: TGTGCCAGCAGCTCCTACCCCTTAGCGGTGTACAATGAGCAGTTCTTC

D gene: NA
clone size: NA
CDR3 length: 13
V gene: TRBV19
J gene: TRBJ2-1
CDR3 protein: CAPSCAGCYEQFF
CDR3 DNA: TGTGCCCCTTCATGTGCGGGTTGTTATGAGCAGTTCTTC

D gene: NA
clone size: NA
CDR3 length: 14
V gene: TRBV20-1
J gene: TRBJ1-2
CDR3 protein: CSATRGDSNYGYTF
CDR3 DNA: TGCAGTGCTACAAGGGGGGATTCTAACTATGGCTACACCTTC

D gene: NA
clone size: NA
CDR3 length: 12
V gene: TRBV6-5
J gene: TRBJ1-1
CDR3 protein: CASGRGDTEAFF
CDR3 DNA: TGTGCCAGTGGCCGGGGTGACACTGAAGCTTTCTTT

D gene: TRBD2
clone size: few
CDR3 length: 12
V gene: TRBV7-2
J gene: TRBJ2-4
CDR3 protein: CASSFPGGIQYF
CDR3 DNA: TGTGCCAGCAGCTTCCCGGGAGGCATTCAGTACTTC